This T cell receptor beta chain derives from a study of molecular identifiers for immune sequencing clone quantification. This CDR3 comprises 14 residues. Germline V CDR1 and CDR2: SGDLS, YYNGEE. Trimming cost V 2 bases and J 0 bases, with 8 bases left between them. Bulk TCR libraries were made with methods that had been previously described and with listed TCR primers. TCRdb re-analysed the PCR reads in MiXCR, keeping a single row per CDR3 protein. The data show 490,000 or so distinct CDR3 sequences, 20% to 25% seen once. This clonotype was found a few times. Its antigen remains unidentified. Study-wide points: Detectable among more than 800,000 naive cells, according to reports, was Jurkat TCR RNA spiked in from one cell.

The rearrangement joins TRBV9 to TRBJ1-1; no firm D call. This clonotype originated in a human donor in good health. Some libraries in this study had Jurkat cell RNA spiked in. Sequencing was performed on naive CD8+ T cells from blood, with Jurkat cell RNA spiked in. The subset is: FACS-sorted CD8+CD4-CCR7+CD45RA+ naive T cells. The CDR3 loop is CASSVGIMNTEAFF. CDR3 DNA: TGTGCCAGCAGCGTCGGTATTATGAACACTGAAGCTTTCTTT.